The sequence of this TCR beta chain was determined in a study of OX40 agonist ivuxolimab in advanced cancers. The CDR3 totals 14 residues. Trimming at V came to 4 bases and at J to 7 bases, leaving 5 bases not matched to a gene. Germline V gene lookup returns CDR1 PRHDT and CDR2 FYEKMQ (reference sequence). Autoimmune disease history or systemic immunosuppression led to patients being barred. Profiled with immunoSEQ multiplex PCR; TCRdb holds only in-frame clones, not every one. The data show about 72,000 clones, about 84% seen once. This sequence joins TRBV13 and TRBJ2-3, with TRBD2 matching 10 bases. Sequences were derived from CD4+ or CD8+ T cells sorted from blood, sampled in a trial of the OX40 agonist ivuxolimab. The sequence came from an adult with an advanced solid tumor such as melanoma, head and neck, liver or kidney cancer. CDR3 in amino acids: CASSSPTSGYTQYF. CDR3 sequence (DNA): TGTGCCAGCAGCTCACCGACTAGCGGGTATACGCAGTATTTT.